These 9 T cell receptor beta chains were sequenced from one sample in a study of vaccination effects on CD4 cells after COVID-19. These receptors lack a known antigen. Here immunoSEQ multiplex PCR was the method, and the copy in TCRdb shows in-frame clones only, minus some. The table lists approximately 14,000 clones, about 70% of them singletons. After expansion with viral peptide pools in the ViraFEST assay, antigen-specific CD4+ T cells were sequenced. Culture lasted around eleven days before CD4+ T cell isolation. Participants got two doses of BNT162b2 or mRNA-1273 vaccine. The source material was CD4+ T cells from PBMCs cultured with HCoV-NL63 spike peptides, sampled after COVID-19 vaccination. The receptors derive from a human donor who received a COVID-19 vaccine.

V usage is TRBV18 and J usage is TRBJ1-3; 7 nucleotides align to TRBD1. Germline V gives CDR1 KGHSH, CDR2 LQKENI. With V trimmed by 6 bases and J by 2 bases, 16 bases remained unmatched. The CDR3 length is 18 residues. Here the CDR3 reads CASSPVWGTAEPGNTIYF. In nucleotides, the CDR3 is TGTGCCAGCTCCCCAGTATGGGGGACAGCCGAACCTGGAAACACCATATATTTT.

The chain links TRBV20-1 to TRBJ2-3; D unclear. This CDR3 is 11 amino acids long. Germline V gene sequence: CDR1 DFQATT, CDR2 SNEGSKA (reference sequence). The CDR3 bases are TGCAGCAAAGGTGGCACAGATACGCAGTATTTT. Protein product: CSKGGTDTQYF.

This sequence joins TRBV2 and TRBJ2-1, with 12 bases identical to TRBD1. The CDR3 is made up of 16 amino acids. V was pared by 6 bases and J by 7 bases, with 10 bases of the junction left unmatched. Germline assignment: CDR1 SNHLY and CDR2 FYNNEI. The CDR3 sequence is CASSSTGDRGQNEQFF. The CDR3 DNA sequence: TGTGCCAGCAGCTCAACGGGGGACAGGGGGCAGAATGAGCAGTTCTTC.

This clone was seen a handful of times. The rearrangement uses TRBV3-1 (or the pseudogene TRBV3-2) and TRBJ1-6; D is uncertain. Between the trimmed V and J ends, which lost 2 bases and 7 bases, there was a span of 6 bases. Germline CDR1 reads LGHDT; CDR2 reads YNNKEL (reference sequence). The CDR3 runs to 13 residues. CDR3 protein: CASSQIRNSPLHF. CDR3 nucleotide sequence: TGTGCCAGCAGCCAAATCCGGAATTCACCCCTCCACTTT.

The chain is built from TRBV4-3 and TRBJ1-2, with D hard to call. This CDR3 has 16 amino acids. V lost 5 bases to trimming and J lost 5 bases, with 21 bases between them. Germline V gene sequence: CDR1 LGHNA, CDR2 YSLEER. In DNA form, the CDR3 reads TGCGCCAGCAGCGTATTCGCCGGGCCAAAAGCATATGGCTACACCTTC. Protein: CASSVFAGPKAYGYTF.

The chain couples TRBV10-3 to TRBJ1-4, with 7 bases matching TRBD1. Trimming cost V 6 bases and J 5 bases; bases outside gene matches: 6. The CDR3 is 14 residues long. Germline loops: CDR1 ENHRY, CDR2 SYGVKD. DNA of the CDR3: TGTGCCATCAGGAGGGGGACAGACAATGAAAAACTGTTTTTT. Translating gives CAIRRGTDNEKLFF.

The CDR3 sequence is CASSQTASYNEQFF. The CDR3 DNA is TGTGCCAGCAGTCAGACAGCTTCCTACAATGAGCAGTTCTTC. V and J are TRBV6-4 and TRBJ2-1, with D possibly TRBD1 on 5 matching bases. There are 14 residues in the CDR3. V shed 5 bases and J shed 1 base, with 9 bases lying between them. The germline V gene has CDR1 MRHNA and CDR2 SNTAGT.

This clone was seen just once. The V and J genes are TRBV19 and TRBJ1-5, with D possibly TRBD1 on 5 matching bases. The germline gives CDR1 LNHDA, CDR2 SQIVND (reference sequence). CDR3 length: 15 residues. Between the trimmed V and J ends, which lost 5 bases and 0 bases, there was a span of 11 bases. The CDR3 loop reads CASSGRVGSNQPQHF. The CDR3 DNA is TGTGCCAGTAGTGGCAGGGTCGGTAGCAATCAGCCCCAGCATTTT.

This chain joins TRBV30 and TRBJ2-3; D gene ambiguous. This CDR3 comprises 14 residues. In germline, CDR1 is GTSNPN, CDR2 SVGIG (reference sequence). V lost 1 base to trimming and J lost 0 bases, with 8 bases between them. The CDR3 is CAWSEASSTDTQYF. The CDR3 DNA follows: TGTGCCTGGAGTGAGGCTAGTAGCACAGATACGCAGTATTTT.